This TCR beta chain was recovered during a study of shared clonotypes between healthy human individuals. Study-level findings and limits: Generally, estimated richness proved larger in naive subsets than it did in memory subsets. Sharing of clonotypes among donors was expected to vary with sequencing depth. Large sequencing depth failed to make sorted-subset sequencing complete, rarefaction showed.

Note on this clone: The antigen remains undetermined.

Germline CDR1 is SGHTA and CDR2 is FQGTGA. V lost 5 bases and J lost 2; bases outside the gene matches: 4. The CDR3 is 15 amino acids. The table came from immunoSEQ multiplex PCR; TCRdb's copy has only in-frame clones and leaves some out. The sample carries a few million clones, approximately 93% recorded once. The chain links TRBV7-3 to TRBJ2-1, with 9 bases identical to TRBD1. The sequenced material came from naive CD4+ T cells from PBMCs. The subset denotes: CD45RA+ positively selected. The clonotype comes from a man aged 18 to 30 in good health. Some clones in this sample may be carry-over from other donors' samples. CDR3 in DNA: TGTGCCAGCAGCCAGGACAGGGGAACCTACAATGAGCAGTTCTTC. It is translated as CASSQDRGTYNEQFF.